One sample yielded the 14 T cell receptor beta chains listed below, sequenced in a study of vaccination effects on CD4 cells after COVID-19. Libraries were prepared by immunoSEQ multiplex PCR; TCRdb keeps only in-frame clonotypes and omits some of them. The sample contains fewer than 40,000 clones, approximately 72% of which appear only once. In the ViraFEST assay, antigen-specific CD4+ clonotypes were identified by expansion after peptide-pool stimulation. When around 9 days of culture had elapsed, CD4+ T cells were isolated. The person had PCR-confirmed SARS-CoV-2 infection between March and December 2020. These receptors are not linked to any known antigen. Sequenced material: CD4+ T cells from PBMCs cultured with a peptide pool, taken before COVID-19 vaccination. Every receptor here comes from a human donor who had a prior SARS-CoV-2 infection.

The genes are TRBV28 and TRBJ1-1; 10 bases are a match to TRBD1. Germline CDR1 is MDHEN and CDR2 is SYDVKM. Trimming at V came to 5 bases and at J to 0 bases, leaving 6 bases not matched to a gene. The CDR3 consists of 16 residues. The CDR3 DNA follows: TGTGCCAGCAGTGGGACAGGGGCCGGGGTGAACACTGAAGCTTTCTTT. Translated: CASSGTGAGVNTEAFF. The full variable domain, with the rest looked up from reference TRBV28 and TRBJ1-1, is DVKVTQSSRYLVKRTGEKVFLECVQDMDHENMFWYRQDPGLGLRLIYFSYDVKMKEKGDIPEGYSVSREKKERFSLILESASTNQTSMYLCASSGTGAGVNTEAFFGQGTRLTVV.

The sample holds a few counts of this clone. The genes are TRBV27 and TRBJ1-2, with D uncertain. CDR1 MNHEY and CDR2 SMNVEV come from the germline V gene (reference sequence). This CDR3 has 14 amino acids. V lost 4 bases to trimming and J lost 1 base, with 10 bases between them. CDR3 region: CASSWHPLNYGYTF. As DNA, the CDR3 is TGTGCCAGCAGTTGGCATCCTCTTAACTATGGCTACACCTTC.

The chain links TRBV7-3 to TRBJ2-3; D is unresolved. V shed 4 bases and J shed 6 bases, with 11 bases lying between them. Germline CDR1 and CDR2: SGHTA and FQGTGA. The CDR3 totals 13 residues. This chain's CDR3 is CASSSHLLDTQYF. Written as DNA, the CDR3 is TGTGCCAGCAGCTCCCACTTACTGGATACGCAGTATTTT.

The chain links TRBV9 to TRBJ2-1, with a weak D call TRBD2 (5 bases). The CDR3 sequence is 13 residues long. The V gene's germline CDR1 is SGDLS and CDR2 YYNGEE. Trimming shortened V by 4 bases and J by 9 bases, and 14 bases separated the two germline ends. CDR3 nucleotide sequence: TGTGCCAGCAGCTCTGGGCTAGCCCGTGAGCAGTTCTTC. This translates into CASSSGLAREQFF.

This clone has only a few counts. V and J are TRBV27 and TRBJ2-3, with 9 positions matching TRBD2. The length of the CDR3 is 19 residues. V shed 3 bases, J shed 1 base, and the junction held 14 bases outside the gene matches. CDR1 is MNHEY and CDR2 is SMNVEV in the germline V gene (reference sequence). The CDR3 region is CASSFAAGGTFIGTDTQYF. The CDR3 nucleotides read TGTGCCAGCAGTTTTGCAGCGGGGGGCACTTTTATAGGCACAGATACGCAGTATTTT.

This clone was counted a single time. The chain is built from TRBV5-1 and TRBJ1-2; D might be TRBD1 (6 bases). The V end was cut by 2 bases, the J end by 2 bases, with 13 bases between. CDR1 and CDR2 from the germline V gene are SGHRS and YFSETQ. The CDR3 length is 15 residues. The chain's CDR3 is CASSFQGPPNYGYTF. The DNA for the CDR3 is TGCGCCAGCAGCTTCCAGGGGCCCCCAAACTATGGCTACACCTTC.

The chain links TRBV2 to TRBJ2-5; D is uncertain. Trimming removed 2 bases at V and 4 bases at J, with 14 bases between. The CDR3 covers 15 residues. CDR1 is SNHLY, CDR2 FYNNEI, per germline. The CDR3 nucleotides read TGTGCCAGCAGTGAACTCCAGCCGACCCGAGAGACCCAGTACTTC. This codes for CASSELQPTRETQYF.

The chain carries TRBV20-1 and TRBJ2-1; 13 positions match TRBD2. V lost 3 bases, J lost 5 bases, and 4 bases stayed unmatched. Germline V CDR1 and CDR2: DFQATT, SNEGSKA (reference sequence). The CDR3 runs to 15 residues. CDR3 coding DNA: TGCAGTGCTAGTCATGGGACTAGCGGGGACAATGAGCAGTTCTTC. Its translation: CSASHGTSGDNEQFF.

V usage is TRBV3-1 (or the pseudogene TRBV3-2) and J usage is TRBJ1-2; possible D gene TRBD1, 5 bases. The CDR3 is 14 residues long. The germline gives CDR1 LGHDT, CDR2 YNNKEL (reference sequence). V dropped 0 bases and J dropped 2 bases, with 7 bases sitting between them. DNA for the CDR3: TGTGCCAGCAGCCAAGAAGGGGTCAACTATGGCTACACCTTC. Residues: CASSQEGVNYGYTF.

V and J are TRBV10-3 and TRBJ2-6; D unclear. Per the germline V gene, CDR1 is ENHRY and CDR2 is SYGVKD. The CDR3 is made up of 14 amino acids. Trimming left V 6 bases short and J 4 bases short, with 10 bases between. CDR3 nucleotides: TGTGCCATCAGGGACCCCCGAGGGGCCAACGTCCTGACTTTC. As protein: CAIRDPRGANVLTF.

The rearrangement joins TRBV6-1 to TRBJ1-5; TRBD1 is a possible D gene (5 bases). With 1 base removed from V and 5 bases from J, the gap between germline ends came to 21 bases. CDR1 MNHNS and CDR2 SASEGT come from the germline V gene. There are 18 residues in the CDR3. The CDR3: CASSEVGFRTSIDQPQHF. For the CDR3, the DNA is TGTGCCAGCAGTGAAGTTGGATTCCGGACAAGTATCGATCAGCCCCAGCATTTT.

V usage is TRBV7-6 and J usage is TRBJ1-1, with a weak D call TRBD1 (5 bases). The germline V and J ends were trimmed by 0 bases and 4 bases, with 12 bases remaining between them. CDR3 length: 15 residues. Looked up from germline, CDR1 is SGHVS and CDR2 is FNYEAQ. CDR3 DNA: TGTGCCAGCAGCTTAGCGGGCGGGGCTCGCACTGAAGCTTTCTTT. It specifies CASSLAGGARTEAFF.

The V and J genes are TRBV6-5 and TRBJ2-1; D gene uncertain. Trimming took 0 bases from V and 5 from J, leaving 5 bases between them. Germline V lookup: CDR1 MNHEY, CDR2 SVGAGI. The CDR3 totals 13 residues. The CDR3 is CASSYSGNNEQFF. Here the CDR3 DNA reads TGTGCCAGCAGTTACTCAGGGAACAATGAGCAGTTCTTC.

The CDR3 sequence is CASSLGQPTDTQYF. The CDR3 DNA is TGCGCCAGCAGCTTGGGACAGCCCACAGATACGCAGTATTTT. This sequence joins TRBV5-1 and TRBJ2-3; D is perhaps TRBD1 (5 bases). This CDR3 is built from 14 residues. Germline CDR1 SGHRS, CDR2 YFSETQ. V lost 0 bases and J lost 2, with 7 bases in between.